Listed here are 21 T cell receptor beta chains from one sample, sequenced in a study of prognosis after radiotherapy for stage I lung cancer. Two-round multiplex PCR on genomic DNA was the method by which TCR beta CDR3 was amplified. The use of primers specific to each TRBV and TRBJ gene characterized first-round PCR. TCRdb reprocessed the multiplex PCR reads via MiXCR and lists one record per CDR3 protein. The sample includes 26,000 or so distinct CDR3 sequences, 25% to 30% of them seen just once. Source: PBMCs, taken before or after stereotactic body radiation therapy (not recorded which). The source of these receptors is a donor of 50 years or more with non-small cell lung cancer.

In its sample, this clonotype was seen many times. This chain joins TRBV19 and TRBJ1-1, with 9 bases matching TRBD1. The junction had 3 bases not matched to a gene; V was cut back by 10 bases and J by 0 bases. Germline assignment: CDR1 LNHDA and CDR2 SQIVND (reference sequence). The CDR3 is 13 amino acids. Written as DNA, the CDR3 is TGTGCCACCCGGACAGGGGTGAACACTGAAGCTTTCTTT. The encoded protein is CATRTGVNTEAFF.

DNA for the CDR3: TGTGCCAGCAGCTCTCGGGTGACTTCCTACAATGAGCAGTTCTTC. Protein: CASSSRVTSYNEQFF. The chain has TRBV7-2 and TRBJ2-1; D is ambiguous. Between the trimmed V and J ends, which lost 4 bases and 1 base, there was a span of 11 bases. CDR1 is SGHTA and CDR2 is FQGNSA in the germline V gene. The CDR3 runs 15 residues.

A word on this clonotype: Just one base apart from a much larger clone, this may be a read error. This chain connects TRBV5-1 to TRBJ1-1; 8 bases are shared with TRBD1. The V gene end was trimmed by 4 bases and the J gene end by 7 bases; junction bases not matched to a gene: 12. CDR1 is SGHRS and CDR2 is YFSETQ in the germline V gene. This CDR3 has 15 amino acids. CDR3 sequence: CASSAPWTGFGEAFF. CDR3 nucleotides: TGCGCCAGCAGCGCCCCCTGGACAGGGTTTGGTGAAGCTTTCTTT.

At least ten counts were recorded for this clonotype. The gene calls are TRBV2 and TRBJ2-5, with TRBD1 matching over 9 bases. Germline-derived CDR1 and CDR2 are SNHLY and FYNNEI. The CDR3 runs 15 residues. Unmatched junction bases numbered 8, after V lost 5 bases and J lost 4 bases. CDR3 DNA sequence: TGTGCCAGCAGTCCAGAGGGACAGGGAGGAGAGACCCAGTACTTC. Its translation: CASSPEGQGGETQYF.

This clonotype has at least ten counts. V is TRBV3-1 and J is TRBJ1-4; weak D call: TRBD1 (6 bases). Germline CDR1 and CDR2: LGHDT and YNNKEL (reference sequence). This CDR3 is 15 amino acids long. The V gene lost 9 bases and the J gene lost 0 bases, with 14 bases spanning the gap. The chain's CDR3 is CASTPQGSTNEKLFF. In DNA, the CDR3 is TGTGCCAGTACCCCCCAGGGGTCAACTAATGAAAAACTGTTTTTT.

This clonotype was detected ten times or more. The J gene is TRBJ1-4, the V gene TRBV28; the D gene is possibly TRBD1 (5 bases). CDR1 is MDHEN, CDR2 SYDVKM, per germline. The CDR3 totals 12 residues. V was clipped by 4 bases and J by 11 bases, with 11 bases between them. The CDR3 here is CASSSQRGKLFF. The CDR3 bases are TGTGCCAGCAGTTCCCAGAGGGGCAAACTGTTTTTT.

On this clonotype itself: This probably arose from a read error, given a far larger clone one base away. The chain employs TRBV6-1 and TRBJ2-3; tentative D call: TRBD1 (5 bases). The CDR3 is made up of 12 amino acids. Germline CDR1 and CDR2: MNHNS and SASEGT. V gave up 1 base and J gave up 11 bases, with 10 bases separating them. In DNA, the CDR3 is TGTGCCAGCAGTGAAGGCCGACAGTGGCAGTATTTT. This encodes CASSEGRQWQYF.

This clonotype is classed as medium-sized. The chain uses TRBV12-3 or TRBV12-4 and TRBJ2-7; no firm D call. The CDR3 is made up of 10 amino acids. V lost 3 bases, J lost 5 bases, and 2 bases lay in between. CDR3 loop: CASSLNEQYF. CDR3 nucleotide sequence: TGTGCCAGCAGTTTGAACGAGCAGTACTTC.

This clonotype came up many times. The chain combines TRBV5-1 with TRBJ2-5; 8 nucleotides align to TRBD1. V shed 5 bases and J 1 base; nucleotides not matched to a gene: 7. The CDR3 has 15 amino acids. Germline V gene data show CDR1 as SGHRS and CDR2 as YFSETQ. CDR3 loop: CASREGQGLQETQYF. The CDR3 region has the DNA TGCGCCAGCAGGGAAGGACAGGGACTCCAAGAGACCCAGTACTTC.

This clonotype qualifies as large. CDR3 region: CASRRTGTGAYEQYF. The CDR3 DNA reads as TGTGCCAGCAGACGTACTGGGACAGGGGCCTACGAGCAGTACTTC. The gene calls are TRBV2 and TRBJ2-7, with TRBD1 identical over 10 bases. This CDR3 comprises 15 residues. CDR1 is SNHLY and CDR2 is FYNNEI in the germline V gene. V dropped 6 bases and J dropped 2; count of bases not matched to a gene: 7.

This clonotype came up a few times. This clone may be a read error of a much larger clone one base away. The chain has TRBV6-2 or TRBV6-3 and TRBJ1-6; the D is unclear. CDR3 length: 13 amino acids. Germline CDR1 and CDR2: MNHEY and SVGEGT. The CDR3 DNA sequence: TGTGTCAGCAGTAGGGAAACGGATTCACCCCTCCACTTT. Translated: CVSSRETDSPLHF.

This clonotype was recorded many times. CDR3 loop: CASSFGTRYEQYF. CDR3 nucleotide sequence: TGCGCCAGCAGCTTTGGAACACGCTACGAGCAGTACTTC. The V and J genes are TRBV5-1 and TRBJ2-7, with no clear D. Germline CDR1 reads SGHRS; CDR2 reads YFSETQ. The CDR3 has 13 amino acids. Trimming cost V 2 bases and J 3 bases, with 9 bases left between them.

Ten or more counts support this clonotype. V is TRBV6-2 or TRBV6-3 and J is TRBJ1-4; 8 nucleotides line up with TRBD1. There are 14 residues in the CDR3. Losses at the gene ends were 5 bases for V and 8 bases for J; bases not matched to a gene: 7. Germline loops: CDR1 MNHEY, CDR2 SVGEGT. The CDR3 coding sequence is TGTGCCAGCAGTCCGACAGGGGCCGAAGAAAAACTGTTTTTT. Translation gives CASSPTGAEEKLFF.

Many counts were recorded for this clonotype. J is TRBJ1-1 and V is TRBV5-1, with TRBD1 matching over 8 bases. The CDR3 spans 13 residues. The V gene end was trimmed by 4 bases and the J gene end by 4 bases; junction bases not matched to a gene: 3. CDR1 and CDR2 (germline): SGHRS, YFSETQ. CDR3 DNA: TGCGCCAGCAGCGATACAGGGGGCACTGAAGCTTTCTTT. As protein: CASSDTGGTEAFF.

This clonotype appeared many times. The rearrangement uses TRBV19 and TRBJ2-2, with D possibly being TRBD1 or TRBD2 (5 bases each). Germline-derived CDR1 and CDR2 are LNHDA and SQIVND (reference sequence). CDR3 length: 17 amino acids. Deletions cut 4 bases from V and 4 bases from J, with 19 bases between. The CDR3 bases are TGTGCCAGTAGTACAGTAAGGGGACCCAGCGTCACCGGGGAGCTGTTTTTT. It specifies CASSTVRGPSVTGELFF.

This clonotype was seen ten or more times. The rearrangement uses TRBV20-1 and TRBJ2-3; D is undetermined. Germline CDR1 reads DFQATT; CDR2 reads SNEGSKA (reference sequence). V lost 5 bases, J lost 6 bases, and 9 bases lay in between. CDR3 size: 11 residues. CDR3 nucleotides: TGCAGTGCTGCCCACCAGGATACGCAGTATTTT. It is translated as CSAAHQDTQYF.

The chain couples TRBV5-5 to TRBJ2-1, with TRBD2 matching 7 bases. Germline assignment: CDR1 SGHKS and CDR2 YYEKEE (reference sequence). The CDR3 is 18 residues long. After removal of 4 bases from V and 0 bases from J, the junction contained 13 bases not matched to a gene. This CDR3 reads CASSQAGTAGTSYNEQFF. CDR3 in DNA: TGTGCCAGCAGCCAAGCGGGGACGGCGGGAACCTCCTACAATGAGCAGTTCTTC.

This clonotype has a count of ten or more. This CDR3 reads CASMDRHGRTNYGYTF. In DNA, the CDR3 is TGTGCCAGTATGGACCGTCACGGGCGGACTAACTATGGCTACACCTTC. The chain uses TRBV19 and TRBJ1-2; the D is unclear. The CDR3 has 16 amino acids. From germline, CDR1 is LNHDA and CDR2 SQIVND (reference sequence). V was cut by 7 bases and J by 0 bases, with 18 bases left in between. The entire variable domain, with the rest obtained from reference TRBV19 and TRBJ1-2, is as follows: DGGITQSPKYLFRKEGQNVTLSCEQNLNHDAMYWYRQDPGQGLRLIYYSQIVNDFQKGDIAEGYSVSREKKESFPLTVTSAQKNPTAFYLCASMDRHGRTNYGYTFGSGTRLTVV.

Ten or more counts support this clonotype. The chain employs TRBV28 and TRBJ1-5, with 8 bases identical to TRBD1. V shed 8 bases and J 4 bases; nucleotides not matched to a gene: 1. From germline, CDR1 is MDHEN and CDR2 SYDVKM. This CDR3 comprises 12 residues. DNA of the CDR3: TGTGCCAGCGGGACAGGAAATCAGCCCCAGCATTTT. Protein: CASGTGNQPQHF.

There are many counts of this clonotype. The J gene is TRBJ2-7, the V gene TRBV5-1; 7 bases fit TRBD1. V shed 0 bases and J 4 bases; nucleotides not matched to a gene: 10. The CDR3 contains 16 residues. From germline, CDR1 is SGHRS and CDR2 YFSETQ. This CDR3 is CASSLGPRDREYEQYF. The CDR3 DNA reads as TGCGCCAGCAGCTTGGGCCCTAGGGACAGAGAATACGAGCAGTACTTC. The whole variable domain, filled in from reference TRBV5-1 and TRBJ2-7, reads KAGVTQTPRYLIKTRGQQVTLSCSPISGHRSVSWYQQTPGQGLQFLFEYFSETQRNKGNFPGRFSGRQFSNSRSEMNVSTLELGDSALYLCASSLGPRDREYEQYFGPGTRLTVT.

To note about this clonotype: The junction departs from the called germline gene at one end, perhaps through a read error. The chain links TRBV5-1 to TRBJ2-1, with TRBD2 matching over 13 bases. The germline V gene has CDR1 SGHRS and CDR2 YFSETQ. This CDR3 is built from 16 residues. CDR3 DNA: TGCGCCAGTAGCTTTGGGGGACTAGCGGGACCAAATGAGCAGTTCTTC. As protein: CASSFGGLAGPNEQFF. Together with reference TRBV5-1 and TRBJ2-1, the CDR3 gives the full variable domain: KAGVTQTPRYLIKTRGQQVTLSCSPISGHRSVSWYQQTPGQGLQFLFEYFSETQRNKGNFPGRFSGRQFSNSRSEMNVSTLELGDSALYLCASSFGGLAGPNEQFFGPGTRLTVL.